Listed here is a single T cell receptor (beta chain). The record originates from a study of blood T cell repertoires in COVID-19. As for the study in general: COVID-19 samples collected from the United States, Italy and Spain covered acute and convalescent phases. The analysed material was cDNA or gDNA that came from T cells, B-cell-depleted T cells, or PBMCs.

How the authors handled the data: By means of reference gene primer amplification, nucleated cell counts were estimated. The method was immunoSEQ multiplex PCR; TCRdb's version includes in-frame clones alone and lacks a portion of them. The V and J calls and the clone size are those of that table, but D and trimming were determined from the DNA. The table has 200,000 to 250,000 clones, roughly 82% seen once; the top ten hold 1.4%. This CDR3 spans 13 amino acids. The V gene lost 5 bases and the J gene lost 4 bases, with 8 bases spanning the gap. This chain joins TRBV12-3 or TRBV12-4 and TRBJ2-2, with D perhaps matching TRBD1 (5 bases). Specimen: peripheral blood. The TCR sequence derives from a woman between 40 and 50 years old who had recovered from COVID-19. This CDR3 reads CASSRQPTGELFF. The CDR3 DNA reads as TGTGCCAGCAGTCGACAGCCCACCGGGGAGCTGTTTTTT.